This TCR beta chain was identified in a study of OX40 agonist ivuxolimab in advanced cancers. Describing the broader study: The costimulatory receptor OX40 (CD134) was targeted by ivuxolimab, a fully human IgG2 agonistic monoclonal antibody. Intravenous ivuxolimab was administered to patients every 2 weeks at six dose levels: 0.01, 0.1, 0.3, 1.5, 3 and 10 mg/kg. Of the roughly 50 dose-escalation patients, hepatocellular carcinoma was present in 19, melanoma in some 15, renal cell carcinoma in 9 and head and neck cancer in 9. In the dose-escalation cohort, 75% to 85% of patients were male, and the mean age was 60 years with a range of roughly 23 to 79. Patients were allowed to have had prior anti-PD-1, anti-PD-L1 or anti-CTLA-4 therapy, and around 41% of the dose-escalation patients had previously received checkpoint inhibitors. Partial responses were achieved by three dose-escalation patients, of whom one had hepatocellular carcinoma and two had cutaneous melanoma. Peripheral TCRbeta sequencing aimed to test whether ivuxolimab altered TCR sequence diversity and caused clonal T-cell expansion. The paper covers the monotherapy dose-escalation part of the phase I ivuxolimab trial, which included N of about 50 patients.

Study-level results and caveats: In the 0.1-3.0 mg/kg groups, partial responders were among the patients with the lowest normalized peripheral clonal expansion, particularly in CD8+ T cells. Low levels of normalized T-cell clonal expansion were also shown by some nonresponding patients. On average, CD8+ T cells showed more expanded clones than CD4+ T cells after ivuxolimab. Antigen specificity was not determined for the clonally expanded peripheral T cells. At doses of 0.1 to 3.0 mg/kg, clonal expansion of both CD4+ and CD8+ T cells in blood was seen between baseline and week 6.

CDR3 length: 13 amino acids, cysteine to phenylalanine. This entry keeps only the CDR3 DNA: 39 bases, framed from base 1. Trimming takes 1 base from V and 7 bases from J, and the germline ends sit 10 bases apart. CDR1 and CDR2 were assigned from the germline V gene as MGHRA and YSYEKL. A word on this clone: Which antigen it targets is not known. It has no much larger one-base neighbor in the sample; base qualities were not kept.

Patients with autoimmune disease history or receiving systemic immunosuppression were excluded from the trial. Peripheral blood for TCR sequencing was collected from all dose cohorts at baseline, on cycle 4 day 1, and on cycle 7 day 1. The samples were drawn from a first-in-human, open-label, multicenter phase I dose-escalation trial of ivuxolimab. The trial enrolled adults with locally advanced or metastatic head and neck squamous cell, hepatocellular, melanoma or renal cell carcinoma. Before TCR sequencing, CD4+ T cells and CD8+ T cells from peripheral blood were sorted into separate populations. To sequence the TCRbeta CDR3 region, genomic DNA was isolated from the sorted cells. The immunoSEQ Assay was used to sequence the TCRbeta CDR3 regions. TCRdb took this table from immuneACCESS and kept in-frame rearrangements with V and J called. Such tables lack part of the clones; where checked against another copy, unresolved V genes explain under half of the gap, and the rest is unexplained. The sample has some 40,000 clones on record, 80% to 95% of them singletons. The ten largest clones capture 15% of the sample.

This receptor was obtained from an adult with an advanced solid tumor such as melanoma, head and neck, liver or kidney cancer. The specimen comprised CD4+ or CD8+ T cells sorted from blood, sampled in a trial of the OX40 agonist ivuxolimab. The chain is assembled from TRBV4-1 and TRBJ1-2, with the D gene call left open. The CDR3 protein sequence reads: CASSQASKAGYTF. The DNA reads as follows: TGCGCCAGCAGCCAAGCCTCAAAGGCTGGCTACACCTTC.